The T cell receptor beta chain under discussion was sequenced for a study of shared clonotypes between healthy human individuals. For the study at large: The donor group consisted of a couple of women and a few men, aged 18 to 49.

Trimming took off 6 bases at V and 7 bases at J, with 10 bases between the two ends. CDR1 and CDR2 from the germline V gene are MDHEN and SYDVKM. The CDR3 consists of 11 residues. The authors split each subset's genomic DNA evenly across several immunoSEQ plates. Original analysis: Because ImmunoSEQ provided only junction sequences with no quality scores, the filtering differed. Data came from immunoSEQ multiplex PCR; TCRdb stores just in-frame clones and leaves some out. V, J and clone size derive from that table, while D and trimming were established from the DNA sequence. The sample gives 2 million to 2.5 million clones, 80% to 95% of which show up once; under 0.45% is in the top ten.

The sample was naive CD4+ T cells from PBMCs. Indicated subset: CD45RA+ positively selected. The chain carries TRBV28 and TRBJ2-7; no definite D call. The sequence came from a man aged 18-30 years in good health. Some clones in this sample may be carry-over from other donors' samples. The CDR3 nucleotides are TGTGCCAGCAGAACCCCCAGGGAGCAGTACTTC. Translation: CASRTPREQYF.